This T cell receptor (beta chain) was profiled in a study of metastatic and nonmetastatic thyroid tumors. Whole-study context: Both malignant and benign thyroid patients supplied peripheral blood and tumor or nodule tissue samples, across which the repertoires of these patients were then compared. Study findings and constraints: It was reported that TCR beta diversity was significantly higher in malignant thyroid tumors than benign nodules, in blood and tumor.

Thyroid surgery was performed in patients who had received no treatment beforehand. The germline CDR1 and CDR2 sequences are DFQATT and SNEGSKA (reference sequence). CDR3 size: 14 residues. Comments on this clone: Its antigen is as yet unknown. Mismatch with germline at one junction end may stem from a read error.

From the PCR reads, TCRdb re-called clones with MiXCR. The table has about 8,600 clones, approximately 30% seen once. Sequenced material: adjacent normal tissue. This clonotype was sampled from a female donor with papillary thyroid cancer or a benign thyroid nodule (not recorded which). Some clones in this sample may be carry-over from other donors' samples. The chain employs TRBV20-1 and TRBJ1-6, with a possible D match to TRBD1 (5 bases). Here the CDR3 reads CSTSTGLTNSPLHF. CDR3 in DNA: TGCAGTACTAGTACGGGGCTCACTAATTCACCCCTCCACTTT.